The 23 T cell receptor beta chains given below trace back to one sample, sequenced in a study of shared clonotypes between healthy human individuals. Only in-frame clones appear in the TCRdb table, and some are missing; sequencing was by immunoSEQ multiplex PCR. This table has around 450,000 clones, 75% to 85% appearing once. Sequencing was done on a sample of PBMCs. The origin of the receptors is a woman in her 40s in good health. Some clones in this sample may be carry-over from other donors' samples.

CDR3 DNA: TGTGCCACCAGCAGATCAGGACTAGCGGGGAACACCGGGGAGCTGTTTTTT. The encoded protein is CATSRSGLAGNTGELFF. This sequence joins TRBV15 and TRBJ2-2; 11 nucleotides align to TRBD2. This CDR3 spans 17 amino acids. Germline CDR1 is LNHNV and CDR2 is YYDKDF (reference sequence). The junction had 3 bases not matched to a gene; V was cut back by 2 bases and J by 1 base. Based on the CDR3 plus reference TRBV15 and TRBJ2-2, the full variable domain is DAMVIQNPRYQVTQFGKPVTLSCSQTLNHNVMYWYQQKSSQAPKLLFHYYDKDFNNEADTPDNFQSRRPNTSFCFLDIRSPGLGDTAMYLCATSRSGLAGNTGELFFGEGSRLTVL.

This chain links TRBV7-8 with TRBJ2-7, with a weak D call TRBD2 (6 bases). The germline V gene has CDR1 SGHVS and CDR2 FQNEAQ. The CDR3 has 12 amino acids. Trimming took 5 bases from V and 7 from J, leaving 12 bases between them. The CDR3 DNA sequence: TGTGCCAGCAGCCCCCAGGGAGGAGAGCAGTACTTC. Protein product: CASSPQGGEQYF. Full variable domain (missing parts from reference TRBV7-8 and TRBJ2-7): GAGVSQSPRYKVAKRGQDVALRCDPISGHVSLFWYQQALGQGPEFLTYFQNEAQLDKSGLPSDRFFAERPEGSVSTLKIQRTQQEDSAVYLCASSPQGGEQYFGPGTRLTVT.

The chain recombines TRBV19 with TRBJ2-1; TRBD1 might be the D (6 bases). Trimming removed 5 bases from V and 2 bases from J, with 16 bases in between. The CDR3 contains 16 residues. The germline V gene has CDR1 LNHDA and CDR2 SQIVND (reference sequence). CDR3 in amino acids: CASSPRPGEPYNEQFF. The CDR3 DNA follows: TGTGCCAGTAGTCCTAGACCAGGGGAGCCCTACAATGAGCAGTTCTTC.

This chain links TRBV11-2 with TRBJ2-7; tentatively, D is TRBD2 (5 bases). Germline V gives CDR1 SGHAT, CDR2 FQNNGV. This CDR3 has 15 residues. V was trimmed by 5 bases and J by 2 bases, leaving 16 bases between them. CDR3 sequence reads: CASSPSRGAAYEQYF. The DNA of the CDR3 is TGTGCCAGCAGCCCAAGCCGGGGAGCGGCCTACGAGCAGTACTTC.

A word on this clone: A read error is possible here, since a much larger clone lies one base away. Other DNA sequences from this sample encode an identical CDR3 as well. The chain recombines TRBV30 with TRBJ1-2, with unresolved D. Trimming shortened V by 2 bases and J by 2 bases, and 9 bases separated the two germline ends. CDR3 length: 13 amino acids. Germline CDR1 GTSNPN, CDR2 SVGIG (reference sequence). The CDR3 DNA is TGTGCCTGGAGTAGAGGCGCCAACTATGGCTACACCTTC. Translating gives CAWSRGANYGYTF.

The V call is TRBV28, the J call TRBJ2-5, with D unclear. Germline CDR1 reads MDHEN; CDR2 reads SYDVKM. The CDR3 has 15 residues. V was shortened by 6 bases and J by 2 bases, with 16 bases between the two germline ends. The CDR3 DNA sequence: TGTGCCAGCAGCCGGCGAGAACTGGTACAAGAGACCCAGTACTTC. Residues: CASSRRELVQETQYF.

This chain links TRBV6-1 with TRBJ1-5; D remains ambiguous. Germline CDR1 and CDR2: MNHNS and SASEGT. V lost 3 bases, J lost 1 base, and 7 bases lay in between. This CDR3 is 14 amino acids long. CDR3 residues: CASSEGKSNQPQHF. The CDR3 nucleotides read TGTGCCAGCAGTGAGGGTAAGAGCAATCAGCCCCAGCATTTT.

This rearrangement joins TRBV5-4 to TRBJ1-2; unclear D gene. V was trimmed by 4 bases and J by 0 bases, leaving 10 bases between them. This CDR3 is built from 14 residues. Germline V CDR1 and CDR2: SGHNT, YYREEE (reference sequence). CDR3 in amino acids: CASSDGLTNYGYTF. The CDR3 DNA reads TGTGCCAGCAGCGACGGACTAACTAACTATGGCTACACCTTC.

As to this clone: Given a much more abundant clone one base away, this may be a read error. The V and J genes are TRBV2 and TRBJ2-2; 8 nucleotides match TRBD1. The CDR3 consists of 14 residues. CDR1 is SNHLY and CDR2 is FYNNEI in the germline V gene. Trimming at V came to 7 bases and at J to 1 base, leaving 2 bases not matched to a gene. DNA for the CDR3: TGTGCCAGCATCGGACAGGGGAACACCGGGGAGCTGTTTTTT. Its translation: CASIGQGNTGELFF.

The rearrangement links TRBV29-1 to TRBJ2-2; D is uncertain. V lost 4 bases and J lost 5, with 14 bases in between. CDR1 and CDR2 (germline): SQVTM, ANQGSEA. The CDR3 is made up of 14 amino acids. The CDR3 DNA follows: TGCAGCGTTGCTTCTTCTTTGAGGACCGGGGAGCTGTTTTTT. Its protein product is CSVASSLRTGELFF.

This clone was counted a few times. In DNA, the CDR3 is TGTGCTAGTGGTTTGGTACGTGCAGACCCCGGGGAGACCCAGTACTTC. Its protein product is CASGLVRADPGETQYF. The chain employs TRBV12-5 and TRBJ2-5; the D is unclear. Trimming left V 0 bases short and J 5 bases short, with 16 bases between. This CDR3 has 16 amino acids. CDR1 LGHNT and CDR2 FRNRAP come from the germline V gene.

This clone has more than one count but fewer than ten. The V call is TRBV4-1, the J call TRBJ1-4; D is perhaps TRBD1 (5 bases). Germline-derived CDR1 and CDR2 are MGHRA and YSYEKL. The CDR3 covers 16 residues. The ends were cut back, 1 base at V and 5 bases at J, with 14 bases in the middle. For the CDR3, the DNA is TGCGCCAGCAGCCAAGGAGTGACGCAGGGAAATGAAAAACTGTTTTTT. Translation: CASSQGVTQGNEKLFF.

This rearrangement joins TRBV14 to TRBJ2-7; TRBD2 aligns across 7 bases. V gave up 4 bases and J gave up 0 bases; unmatched junction bases: 9. The CDR3 extends over 16 amino acids. Germline CDR1 and CDR2: SGHDN and FVKESK. The CDR3 nucleotides are TGTGCCAGCAGCCCCCTGGGGGGGGACTACTCCTACGAGCAGTACTTC. This codes for CASSPLGGDYSYEQYF.

This chain links TRBV7-8 with TRBJ1-1; no reliable D call. The CDR3 contains 15 residues. Germline V gene lookup returns CDR1 SGHVS and CDR2 FQNEAQ. The ends were cut back, 5 bases at V and 4 bases at J, with 17 bases in the middle. CDR3 amino acids: CASSLDYLDTTEAFF. CDR3 nucleotides: TGTGCCAGCAGCCTGGACTACCTTGACACCACTGAAGCTTTCTTT. Looking up the rest from reference TRBV7-8 and TRBJ1-1 gives the full variable domain: GAGVSQSPRYKVAKRGQDVALRCDPISGHVSLFWYQQALGQGPEFLTYFQNEAQLDKSGLPSDRFFAERPEGSVSTLKIQRTQQEDSAVYLCASSLDYLDTTEAFFGQGTRLTVV.

The rearrangement joins TRBV5-4 to TRBJ2-3; 13 bases line up with TRBD2. This CDR3 has 16 amino acids. J was trimmed by 3 bases and V by 4 bases; bases with no gene match: 5. Germline V lookup: CDR1 SGHNT, CDR2 YYREEE (reference sequence). In DNA, the CDR3 is TGTGCCAGCAGCCTAGGACTAGCGGGAGCGACAGATACGCAGTATTTT. Encoded protein: CASSLGLAGATDTQYF.

CDR3 region: CASSQVGFVSPLHF. DNA for the CDR3: TGCGCCAGCAGCCAAGTCGGCTTCGTGTCACCCCTCCACTTT. This rearrangement joins TRBV4-1 to TRBJ1-6; D gene unclear. The germline gives CDR1 MGHRA, CDR2 YSYEKL. The CDR3 consists of 14 residues. V was shortened by 1 base and J by 10 bases, with 11 bases between the two germline ends.

J is TRBJ2-1 and V is TRBV9; 7 bases agree with TRBD1. Germline CDR1 is SGDLS and CDR2 is YYNGEE. The CDR3 length is 15 residues. The junction had 4 bases not matched to a gene; V was cut back by 4 bases and J by 0 bases. CDR3 sequence: CASSTRDSSYNEQFF. The CDR3 DNA is TGTGCCAGCAGCACCCGGGACAGCTCCTACAATGAGCAGTTCTTC.

The chain uses TRBV28 and TRBJ2-3, with 9 bases matching TRBD2. The CDR3 length is 15 residues. Germline-derived CDR1 and CDR2 are MDHEN and SYDVKM. J was trimmed by 5 bases and V by 1 base; bases with no gene match: 4. The CDR3 here is CASSLFSGRIDTQYF. CDR3 bases: TGTGCCAGCAGTTTATTTAGCGGGAGAATAGATACGCAGTATTTT.

The chain combines TRBV9 with TRBJ1-4; perhaps TRBD1 as D (6 bases). V lost 4 bases and J lost 4, with 11 bases in between. The length of the CDR3 is 14 residues. CDR1 SGDLS and CDR2 YYNGEE come from the germline V gene. CDR3 in DNA: TGTGCCAGCAGCCCGGGGGGCAATAATGAAAAACTGTTTTTT. Protein: CASSPGGNNEKLFF. Complete variable domain (other parts from reference TRBV9 and TRBJ1-4): DSGVTQTPKHLITATGQRVTLRCSPRSGDLSVYWYQQSLDQGLQFLIQYYNGEERAKGNILERFSAQQFPDLHSELNLSSLELGDSALYFCASSPGGNNEKLFFGSGTQLSVL.

This chain joins TRBV7-2 and TRBJ2-2; possible D gene TRBD2, 6 bases. Germline loops: CDR1 SGHTA, CDR2 FQGNSA. The V gene lost 1 base and the J gene lost 6 bases, with 9 bases spanning the gap. The CDR3 is 14 residues long. The DNA for the CDR3 is TGTGCCAGCAGCTTAGTTAGGGAGGCCGGGGAGCTGTTTTTT. Translation gives CASSLVREAGELFF.

This chain joins TRBV27 and TRBJ2-2; D uncertain. This CDR3 is 15 amino acids long. The germline V and J ends were trimmed by 7 bases and 6 bases, with 18 bases remaining between them. The germline V gene encodes CDR1 MNHEY and CDR2 SMNVEV (reference sequence). CDR3 coding DNA: TGTGCCAGCACCCAGGCTGCGATGTTCCCCGGGGAGCTGTTTTTT. Its translation: CASTQAAMFPGELFF.

The rearrangement links TRBV5-1 to TRBJ1-3; 7 bases align to TRBD1. V lost 0 bases and J lost 4; bases outside the gene matches: 7. Germline assignment: CDR1 SGHRS and CDR2 YFSETQ. The CDR3 runs 16 residues. The DNA for the CDR3 is TGCGCCAGCAGCTTGGGTTCACAGGGGACGGGAAACACCATATATTTT. The encoded protein is CASSLGSQGTGNTIYF. The whole variable domain, remainder taken from reference TRBV5-1 and TRBJ1-3, is KAGVTQTPRYLIKTRGQQVTLSCSPISGHRSVSWYQQTPGQGLQFLFEYFSETQRNKGNFPGRFSGRQFSNSRSEMNVSTLELGDSALYLCASSLGSQGTGNTIYFGEGSWLTVV.

J is TRBJ1-3 and V is TRBV29-1; D might be TRBD1 (5 bases). CDR1 is SQVTM, CDR2 ANQGSEA, per germline. V was pared by 4 bases and J by 2 bases, with 9 bases between. This CDR3 is 13 amino acids long. The CDR3 DNA reads as TGCAGCGTTGGGGGAGGGGCTGGAAACACCATATATTTT. It is translated as CSVGGGAGNTIYF.